The 16 T cell receptor beta chains reported below all come from one sample, sequenced in a study of patients and donors after allogeneic stem cell transplantation. TCRdb called the RT-PCR reads again in MiXCR, with one record for every CDR3 protein. The sample records about 40,000 distinct CDR3 sequences, roughly 29% being singletons. Material: blood, either unsorted or a sorted T cell fraction (not recorded which). These receptors were taken from a human donor who was either an allogeneic HSCT recipient or a stem cell or donor lymphocyte infusion donor (not recorded which). It is not recorded whose cells these are; they may come from a transplant donor.

In this sample, this clonotype turned up a few times. The chain uses TRBV20-1 and TRBJ2-4; TRBD2 aligns across 10 bases. This CDR3 is built from 16 residues. The J segment lost 5 bases and the V segment lost 1 base, leaving 8 bases of the junction unmatched. The germline CDR1 and CDR2 sequences are DFQATT and SNEGSKA (reference sequence). The CDR3 nucleotides read TGCAGTGCTAGAGTTGCTAGCGGGAGACCACAAAACATTCAGTACTTC. Translation: CSARVASGRPQNIQYF.

This clonotype appeared a few times. The chain recombines TRBV5-5 with TRBJ1-5; TRBD1 matches at 8 bases. The trim removed 1 base at V and 9 bases at J, leaving 3 bases unmatched. The CDR3 contains 13 residues. CDR1 and CDR2 (germline): SGHKS, YYEKEE (reference sequence). The CDR3, as DNA: TGTGCCAGCAGCTTGCTCACAGGGGGGCCCCAGCATTTT. This sequence encodes CASSLLTGGPQHF.

The rearrangement uses TRBV20-1 and TRBJ2-7; TRBD1 matches 7 bases. In germline, CDR1 is DFQATT, CDR2 SNEGSKA (reference sequence). The ends lost 5 bases at V and 5 bases at J; junction bases unmatched: 12. CDR3 size: 14 residues. CDR3 loop: CSALNPTGSDEQYF. The CDR3 nucleotides read TGCAGTGCTCTAAACCCGACAGGGAGTGACGAGCAGTACTTC.

This clonotype has more than one count but fewer than ten. The chain recombines TRBV5-1 with TRBJ2-2; D is possibly TRBD2 (5 bases). The CDR3 length is 13 residues. Germline V gene sequence: CDR1 SGHRS, CDR2 YFSETQ. The V end was cut by 8 bases, the J end by 1 base, with 9 bases between. The CDR3 DNA follows: TGCGCCAGTGGACTGTTGAACACCGGGGAGCTGTTTTTT. It is translated as CASGLLNTGELFF.

The rearrangement joins TRBV28 to TRBJ2-7; D gene ambiguous. Trimming removed 3 bases from V and 3 bases from J, with 6 bases in between. This CDR3 contains 12 residues. Per germline, CDR1 MDHEN and CDR2 SYDVKM. CDR3 sequence: CASSFSNYEQYF. The CDR3 DNA sequence: TGTGCCAGCAGTTTCTCGAACTACGAGCAGTACTTC.

This sequence joins TRBV7-6 and TRBJ1-2; D uncertain. The CDR3 totals 13 residues. Germline V gene lookup returns CDR1 SGHVS and CDR2 FNYEAQ. Between the trimmed V and J ends, which lost 2 bases and 6 bases, there was a span of 10 bases. The CDR3 coding sequence is TGTGCCAGCAGCTTATCTGGGAGTCATGGCTACACCTTC. Protein: CASSLSGSHGYTF.

V is TRBV18 and J is TRBJ1-2; TRBD1 matches at 9 bases. With V trimmed by 6 bases and J by 4 bases, 9 bases remained unmatched. Per the germline V gene, CDR1 is KGHSH and CDR2 is LQKENI. The CDR3 length is 15 residues. CDR3 amino acids: CASSGQDRGPYGYTF. DNA of the CDR3: TGTGCCAGCTCGGGCCAGGACAGGGGCCCCTATGGCTACACCTTC.

This clonotype has only a few counts. The chain joins TRBV20-1 to TRBJ2-2; D might be TRBD1 or TRBD2, each matching 6 bases. V lost 5 bases and J 4 bases, leaving 14 bases between the germline ends. CDR1 and CDR2 from the germline V gene are DFQATT and SNEGSKA (reference sequence). The CDR3 spans 14 residues. DNA for the CDR3: TGCAGTGCTCGGAGGGGGAGATTCACCGGGGAGCTGTTTTTT. Residues: CSARRGRFTGELFF.

This clonotype turned up a few times. CDR3 bases: TGTGCCAGCAGCCTTACAGGGAAACTGGACACCTTC. Protein product: CASSLTGKLDTF. The chain links TRBV7-9 to TRBJ1-2; D may be TRBD1 (6 bases). V lost 5 bases and J 12 bases, leaving 16 bases between the germline ends. The germline V gene encodes CDR1 SEHNR and CDR2 FQNEAQ (reference sequence). The CDR3 extends over 12 amino acids.

The chain recombines TRBV20-1 with TRBJ2-7; 11 bases map to TRBD2. The CDR3 consists of 14 residues. CDR1 is DFQATT and CDR2 is SNEGSKA in the germline V gene (reference sequence). J gave up 0 bases and V 6 bases, and 4 bases lay outside the gene matches. The CDR3 DNA reads as TGCAGTGCGCCAACTAGCGGGAGCTCCTACGAGCAGTACTTC. Its protein is CSAPTSGSSYEQYF.

At least ten counts were recorded for this clonotype. The rearrangement links TRBV5-1 to TRBJ1-5, with no clear D. CDR1 and CDR2 from the germline V gene are SGHRS and YFSETQ. The CDR3 totals 15 residues. The germline V and J ends were trimmed by 5 bases and 7 bases, with 19 bases remaining between them. The CDR3 sequence: CASRRESGKEQPQHF. The CDR3 bases are TGCGCCAGCAGACGAGAGTCGGGAAAGGAGCAGCCCCAGCATTTT.

The V gene is TRBV20-1, the J gene TRBJ1-3; D gene unclear. Germline-derived CDR1 and CDR2 are DFQATT and SNEGSKA (reference sequence). The CDR3 totals 13 residues. The germline V and J ends were trimmed by 3 bases and 11 bases, with 17 bases remaining between them. CDR3 sequence (DNA): TGCAGTGCTAGTTCTGGGAGGAGGAACGCCATATATTTT. Translating it yields CSASSGRRNAIYF.

The gene calls are TRBV7-2 and TRBJ2-5, with D possibly called TRBD1 or TRBD2 (7 bases each). Trimming cost V 3 bases and J 10 bases, with 12 bases left between them. The CDR3 sequence is 12 residues long. CDR1 is SGHTA, CDR2 FQGNSA, per germline. CDR3 nucleotides: TGTGCCAGCAGCTTCAGGGGGACTAACCAGTACTTC. It is translated as CASSFRGTNQYF. The full variable domain, its missing parts supplied by reference TRBV7-2 and TRBJ2-5, is GAGVSQSPSNKVTEKGKDVELRCDPISGHTALYWYRQSLGQGLEFLIYFQGNSAPDKSGLPSDRFSAERTGGSVSTLTIQRTQQEDSAVYLCASSFRGTNQYFGPGTRLLVL.

The rearrangement joins TRBV5-1 to TRBJ2-5; TRBD2 is a possible D gene (6 bases). Germline CDR1 reads SGHRS; CDR2 reads YFSETQ. V lost 0 bases to trimming and J lost 6 bases, with 18 bases between them. The CDR3 sequence is 16 residues long. This CDR3 is CASSLAGVHLIQTQYF. CDR3 DNA: TGCGCCAGCAGCTTGGCGGGGGTACACCTCATCCAGACCCAGTACTTC.

The chain recombines TRBV10-3 with TRBJ2-7; D is undetermined. Trimming removed 1 base at V and 3 bases at J, with 4 bases between. Germline CDR1 and CDR2: ENHRY and SYGVKD. The CDR3 has 12 amino acids. CDR3 protein: CAISELNYEQYF. Here the CDR3 DNA reads TGTGCCATCAGTGAGTTGAACTACGAGCAGTACTTC.

This clonotype occurred many times. The chain recombines TRBV3-1 with TRBJ1-3; D remains unclear. Trimming took off 4 bases at V and 0 bases at J, with 10 bases between the two ends. Germline CDR1 and CDR2: LGHDT and YNNKEL (reference sequence). The CDR3 length is 15 residues. The CDR3 nucleotides are TGTGCCAGCAGCCTAAGCGGAACCTCTGGAAACACCATATATTTT. It codes for CASSLSGTSGNTIYF. Variable domain in full (rest from reference TRBV3-1 and TRBJ1-3): DTAVSQTPKYLVTQMGNDKSIKCEQNLGHDTMYWYKQDSKKFLKIMFSYNNKELIINETVPNRFSPKSPDKAHLNLHINSLELGDSAVYFCASSLSGTSGNTIYFGEGSWLTVV.